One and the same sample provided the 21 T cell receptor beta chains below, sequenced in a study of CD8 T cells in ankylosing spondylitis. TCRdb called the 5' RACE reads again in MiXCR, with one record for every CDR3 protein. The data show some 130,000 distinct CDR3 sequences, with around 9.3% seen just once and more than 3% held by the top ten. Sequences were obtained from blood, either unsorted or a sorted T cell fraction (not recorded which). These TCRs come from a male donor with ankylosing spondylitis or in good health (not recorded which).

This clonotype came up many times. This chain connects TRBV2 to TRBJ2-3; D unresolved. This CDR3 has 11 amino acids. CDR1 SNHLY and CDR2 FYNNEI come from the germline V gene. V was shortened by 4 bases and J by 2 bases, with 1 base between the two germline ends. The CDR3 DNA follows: TGTGCCAGCAGTGTCACAGATACGCAGTATTTT. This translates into CASSVTDTQYF.

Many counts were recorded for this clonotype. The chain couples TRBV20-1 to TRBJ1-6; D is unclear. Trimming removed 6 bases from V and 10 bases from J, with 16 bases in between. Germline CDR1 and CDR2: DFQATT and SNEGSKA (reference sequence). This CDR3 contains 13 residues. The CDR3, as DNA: TGCAGTGCGAGCGGCGACGATAGATCACCCCTCCACTTT. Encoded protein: CSASGDDRSPLHF.

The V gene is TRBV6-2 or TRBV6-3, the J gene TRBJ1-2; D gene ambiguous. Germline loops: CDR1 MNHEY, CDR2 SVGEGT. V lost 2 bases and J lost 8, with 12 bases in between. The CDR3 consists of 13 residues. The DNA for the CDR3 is TGTGCCAGCAGTTACGTCTCGGGCCAAGGCTACACCTTC. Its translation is CASSYVSGQGYTF.

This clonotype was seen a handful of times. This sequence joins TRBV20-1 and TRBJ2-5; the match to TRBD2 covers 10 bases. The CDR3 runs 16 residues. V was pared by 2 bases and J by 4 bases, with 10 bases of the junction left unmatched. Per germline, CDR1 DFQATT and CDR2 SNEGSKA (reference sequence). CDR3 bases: TGCAGTGCTAGACTACCTGGGATAGCGGGAGGAGAGACCCAGTACTTC. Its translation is CSARLPGIAGGETQYF.

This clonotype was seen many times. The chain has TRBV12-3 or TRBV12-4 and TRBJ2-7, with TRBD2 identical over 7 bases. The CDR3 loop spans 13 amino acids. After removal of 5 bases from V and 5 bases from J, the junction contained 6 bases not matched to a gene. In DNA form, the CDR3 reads TGTGCCAGCAGTAGGACTAGTTTCAACGAGCAGTACTTC. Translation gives CASSRTSFNEQYF.

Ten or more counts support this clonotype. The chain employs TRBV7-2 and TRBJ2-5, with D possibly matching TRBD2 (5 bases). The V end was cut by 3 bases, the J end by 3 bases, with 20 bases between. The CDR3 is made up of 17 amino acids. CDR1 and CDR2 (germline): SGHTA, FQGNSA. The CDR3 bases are TGTGCCAGCAGCTTCGGCGGGTTCCCGAAACCGAAAGAGACCCAGTACTTC. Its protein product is CASSFGGFPKPKETQYF.

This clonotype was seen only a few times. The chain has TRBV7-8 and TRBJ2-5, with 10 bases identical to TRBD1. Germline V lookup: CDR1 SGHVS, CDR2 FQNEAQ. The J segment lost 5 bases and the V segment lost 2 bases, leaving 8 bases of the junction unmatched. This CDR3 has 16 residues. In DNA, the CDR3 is TGTGCCAGCAGCTTACAAACCGGGACAGGGGATGAGACCCAGTACTTC. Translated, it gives CASSLQTGTGDETQYF. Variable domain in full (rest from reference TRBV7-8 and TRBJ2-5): GAGVSQSPRYKVAKRGQDVALRCDPISGHVSLFWYQQALGQGPEFLTYFQNEAQLDKSGLPSDRFFAERPEGSVSTLKIQRTQQEDSAVYLCASSLQTGTGDETQYFGPGTRLLVL.

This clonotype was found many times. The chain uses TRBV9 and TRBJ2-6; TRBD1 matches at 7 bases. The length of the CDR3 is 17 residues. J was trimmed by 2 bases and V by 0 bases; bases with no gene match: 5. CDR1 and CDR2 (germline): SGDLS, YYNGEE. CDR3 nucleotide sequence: TGTGCCAGCAGCGTAGGACAGGGTTTCACTGGGGCCAACGTCCTGACTTTC. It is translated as CASSVGQGFTGANVLTF. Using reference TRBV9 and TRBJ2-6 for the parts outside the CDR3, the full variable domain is DSGVTQTPKHLITATGQRVTLRCSPRSGDLSVYWYQQSLDQGLQFLIQYYNGEERAKGNILERFSAQQFPDLHSELNLSSLELGDSALYFCASSVGQGFTGANVLTFGAGSRLTVL.

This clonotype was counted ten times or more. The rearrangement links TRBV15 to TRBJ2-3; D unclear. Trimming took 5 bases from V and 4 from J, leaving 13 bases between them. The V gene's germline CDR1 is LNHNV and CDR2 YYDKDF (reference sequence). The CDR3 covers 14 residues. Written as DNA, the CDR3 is TGTGCCACCAGCGATTTTCGTGGCGCAGATACGCAGTATTTT. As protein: CATSDFRGADTQYF.

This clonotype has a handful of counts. CDR3 sequence: CASSLAGVSPSIDEQFF. The CDR3 DNA sequence: TGTGCCAGCAGTTTAGCGGGAGTCAGTCCGAGTATCGATGAGCAGTTCTTC. The gene calls are TRBV28 and TRBJ2-1, with 7 bases fitting TRBD2. CDR3 length equals 17 residues. After removal of 2 bases from V and 8 bases from J, the junction contained 15 bases not matched to a gene. Germline values: CDR1 MDHEN, CDR2 SYDVKM.

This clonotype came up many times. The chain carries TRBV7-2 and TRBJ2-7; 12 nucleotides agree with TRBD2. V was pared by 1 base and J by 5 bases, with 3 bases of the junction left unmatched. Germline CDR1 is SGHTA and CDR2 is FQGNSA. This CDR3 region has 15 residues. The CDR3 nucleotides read TGTGCCAGCAGCTTAGGACTAGCGGGAGTCCACGAGCAGTACTTC. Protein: CASSLGLAGVHEQYF.

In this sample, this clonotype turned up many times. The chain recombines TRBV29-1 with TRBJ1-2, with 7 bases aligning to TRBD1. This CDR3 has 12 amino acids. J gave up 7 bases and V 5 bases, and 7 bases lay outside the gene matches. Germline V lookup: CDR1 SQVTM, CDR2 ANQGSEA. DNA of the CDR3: TGCAGCGTTACGGACAGGCTCGGTGGCTACACCTTC. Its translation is CSVTDRLGGYTF.

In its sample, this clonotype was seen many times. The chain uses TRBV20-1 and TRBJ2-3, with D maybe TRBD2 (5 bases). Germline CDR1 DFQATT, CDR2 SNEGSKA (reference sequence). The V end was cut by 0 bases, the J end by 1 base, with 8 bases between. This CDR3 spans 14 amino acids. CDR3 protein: CSARDGSGTDTQYF. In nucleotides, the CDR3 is TGCAGTGCTAGAGATGGGAGCGGCACAGATACGCAGTATTTT.

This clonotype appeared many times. The CDR3 protein is CAINPLPGDRGKYGYTF. As DNA, the CDR3 is TGTGCCATCAACCCCCTACCTGGTGACAGGGGCAAATATGGCTACACCTTC. The chain has TRBV10-3 and TRBJ1-2; 8 bases fit TRBD1. Trimming removed 7 bases from V and 5 bases from J; junction bases left unmatched: 18. The CDR3 loop spans 17 amino acids. CDR1 ENHRY and CDR2 SYGVKD come from the germline V gene.

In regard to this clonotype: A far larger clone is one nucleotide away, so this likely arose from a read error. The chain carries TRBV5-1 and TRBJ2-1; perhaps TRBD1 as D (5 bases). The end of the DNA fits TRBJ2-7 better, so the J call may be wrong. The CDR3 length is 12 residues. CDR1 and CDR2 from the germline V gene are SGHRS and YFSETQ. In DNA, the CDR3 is TGCGCCAGCAGCTTGGTGGACAATGAGCAGTACTTC. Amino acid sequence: CASSLVDNEQYF.

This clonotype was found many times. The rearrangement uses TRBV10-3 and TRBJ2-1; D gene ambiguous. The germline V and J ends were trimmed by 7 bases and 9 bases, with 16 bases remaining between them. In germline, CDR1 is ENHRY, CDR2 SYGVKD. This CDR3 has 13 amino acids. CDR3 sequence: CAITFGMGSEQFF. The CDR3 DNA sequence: TGTGCCATCACCTTCGGTATGGGTAGTGAGCAGTTCTTC.

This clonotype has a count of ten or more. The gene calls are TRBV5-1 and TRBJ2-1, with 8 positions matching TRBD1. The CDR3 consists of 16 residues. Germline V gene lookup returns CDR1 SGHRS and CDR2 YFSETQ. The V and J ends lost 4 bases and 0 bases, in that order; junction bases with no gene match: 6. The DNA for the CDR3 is TGCGCCAGCAGCCCGAGAACAGGGGGCTCCTACAATGAGCAGTTCTTC. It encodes CASSPRTGGSYNEQFF.

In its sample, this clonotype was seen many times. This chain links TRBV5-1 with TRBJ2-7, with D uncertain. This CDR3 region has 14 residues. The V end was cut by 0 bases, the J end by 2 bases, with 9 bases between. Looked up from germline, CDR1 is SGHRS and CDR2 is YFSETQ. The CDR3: CASSLDFEAYEQYF. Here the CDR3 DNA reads TGCGCCAGCAGCTTGGATTTTGAAGCCTACGAGCAGTACTTC.

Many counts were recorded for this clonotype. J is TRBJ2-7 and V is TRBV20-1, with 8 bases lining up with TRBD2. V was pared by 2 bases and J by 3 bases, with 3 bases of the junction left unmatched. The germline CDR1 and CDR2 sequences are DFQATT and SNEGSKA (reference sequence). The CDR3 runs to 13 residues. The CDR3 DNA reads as TGCAGTGCTAGAAGTCTAGCGGGCTACGAGCAGTACTTC. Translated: CSARSLAGYEQYF.

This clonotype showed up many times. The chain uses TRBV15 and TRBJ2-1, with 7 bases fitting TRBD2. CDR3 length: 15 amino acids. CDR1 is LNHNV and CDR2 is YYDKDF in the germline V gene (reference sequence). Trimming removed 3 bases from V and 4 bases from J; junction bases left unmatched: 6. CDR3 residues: CATSSRLAQYNEQFF. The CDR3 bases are TGTGCCACCAGCAGCCGACTAGCTCAGTACAATGAGCAGTTCTTC.

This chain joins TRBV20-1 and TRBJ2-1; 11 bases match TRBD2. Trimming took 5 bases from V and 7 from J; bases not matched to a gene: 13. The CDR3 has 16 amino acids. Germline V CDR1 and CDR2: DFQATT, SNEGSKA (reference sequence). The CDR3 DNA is TGCAGTGCTGAAGAACTAGCGGGAGCCGATTGGAATGAGCAGTTCTTC. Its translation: CSAEELAGADWNEQFF.